This TCR beta chain was sequenced in a study of cytomegalovirus exposure and HLA in healthy donors. Points from the study as a whole: 164 TCR beta chains were listed as cytomegalovirus-associated. A few chains linked to CMV were shown in vitro to be specific for CMV antigens. In the analysis, some V segments, TRBV6-2 and TRBV6-3 included, were excluded as indistinguishable.

Vbeta (60) and Jbeta (13) primers were used in the PCR. TCRdb's copy holds only in-frame clones and misses some; the assay was immunoSEQ multiplex PCR. The table shows 150,000 to 200,000 clones, with 81% occurring only once. Worth noting for this clone: Its antigen remains unknown.

The V gene's germline CDR1 is MDHEN and CDR2 SYDVKM. V was shortened by 3 bases and J by 6 bases, with 12 bases between the two germline ends. This CDR3 region has 14 residues. The rearrangement links TRBV28 to TRBJ1-5; possible D gene TRBD1, 6 bases. The sample taken for sequencing was PBMCs. This TCR was recovered from a man aged 35 to 55 in good health and CMV-seropositive. The CDR3 region is CASSLGGGPQPQHF. For the CDR3, the DNA is TGTGCCAGCAGTTTGGGCGGGGGGCCTCAGCCCCAGCATTTT. Full variable domain (outside the CDR3, taken from reference TRBV28 and TRBJ1-5): DVKVTQSSRYLVKRTGEKVFLECVQDMDHENMFWYRQDPGLGLRLIYFSYDVKMKEKGDIPEGYSVSREKKERFSLILESASTNQTSMYLCASSLGGGPQPQHFGDGTRLSIL.